Shown below are 24 T cell receptor beta chains from a single sample sequenced in a study of identical twins. In TCRdb, the 5' RACE reads were re-called with MiXCR into one record per CDR3 protein. The sample carries about 530,000 distinct CDR3 sequences, about a fifth recorded once. These data were also reused for a study on yellow fever vaccine responses in identical twins.

The sample consisted of CD4+ T cells sorted from blood. The source is a woman aged 18-29 years in good health.

The CDR3 loop is CASSPSAGDLGAFF. In nucleotides, the CDR3 is TGTGCCAGCAGCCCAAGCGCGGGCGACCTAGGGGCTTTCTTT. The gene calls are TRBV7-9 and TRBJ1-1; D not resolved. Germline values: CDR1 SEHNR, CDR2 FQNEAQ (reference sequence). Trimming left V 5 bases short and J 11 bases short, with 21 bases between. The length of the CDR3 is 14 residues.

The V call is TRBV5-1, the J call TRBJ2-5; 12 bases agree with TRBD2. Per germline, CDR1 SGHRS and CDR2 YFSETQ. With V trimmed by 0 bases and J by 9 bases, 6 bases remained unmatched. The CDR3 is 15 residues long. The CDR3 sequence is CASSLEGTSGPPQYF. In DNA, the CDR3 is TGCGCCAGCAGCTTGGAGGGGACTAGCGGGCCCCCCCAGTACTTC.

Only a few counts were recorded for this clonotype. V gene TRBV29-1 combines with J gene TRBJ1-2, with TRBD1 as a possible D gene (6 bases). The V gene lost 1 base and the J gene lost 0 bases, with 15 bases spanning the gap. Per the germline V gene, CDR1 is SQVTM and CDR2 is ANQGSEA. CDR3 length: 16 amino acids. The CDR3 is CSVEGGALPANYGYTF. The DNA of the CDR3 is TGCAGCGTTGAAGGGGGGGCTTTACCAGCTAACTATGGCTACACCTTC.

This clonotype was observed a few times. The chain links TRBV6-4 to TRBJ1-2; no firm D call. V lost 7 bases to trimming and J lost 8 bases, with 20 bases between them. Per germline, CDR1 MRHNA and CDR2 SNTAGT. The CDR3 loop spans 14 amino acids. CDR3 loop: CASTESGREIGYTF. CDR3 DNA sequence: TGTGCCAGCACCGAGTCGGGGAGGGAAATCGGCTACACCTTC.

This clonotype was counted between two and nine times. This sequence joins TRBV12-3 or TRBV12-4 and TRBJ2-3; 7 bases are a match to TRBD1. The trim removed 4 bases at V and 4 bases at J, leaving 11 bases unmatched. This CDR3 is 16 amino acids long. CDR3 protein: CASSSADRAGADTQYF. The CDR3 DNA reads as TGTGCCAGCAGTTCCGCCGACAGGGCCGGGGCAGATACGCAGTATTTT.

This clonotype has just a few counts. The chain recombines TRBV15 with TRBJ1-5, with D perhaps TRBD1 (6 bases). V lost 0 bases and J lost 7, with 13 bases in between. This CDR3 has 15 amino acids. Per the germline V gene, CDR1 is LNHNV and CDR2 is YYDKDF (reference sequence). CDR3 in DNA: TGTGCCACCAGCAGAGATGGGGCAGGGGAACAGCCCCAGCATTTT. Residues: CATSRDGAGEQPQHF. Variable domain in full (rest from reference TRBV15 and TRBJ1-5): DAMVIQNPRYQVTQFGKPVTLSCSQTLNHNVMYWYQQKSSQAPKLLFHYYDKDFNNEADTPDNFQSRRPNTSFCFLDIRSPGLGDTAMYLCATSRDGAGEQPQHFGDGTRLSIL.

There are a few counts of this clonotype. The rearrangement uses TRBV5-1 and TRBJ2-1, with D unclear. The CDR3 loop spans 13 amino acids. Germline CDR1 reads SGHRS; CDR2 reads YFSETQ. Trimming pared 4 bases from V and 4 bases from J, leaving 9 bases between. CDR3 DNA: TGCGCCAGCAGCGCCCAGGTGTACAATGAGCAGTTCTTC. It encodes CASSAQVYNEQFF.

The chain is built from TRBV3-1 and TRBJ2-1; the match to TRBD2 covers 7 bases. The CDR3 sequence is 14 residues long. The V gene end was trimmed by 4 bases and the J gene end by 4 bases; junction bases not matched to a gene: 4. Germline values: CDR1 LGHDT, CDR2 YNNKEL (reference sequence). In DNA, the CDR3 is TGTGCCAGCAGCCTGGGGACTACTTACAATGAGCAGTTCTTC. It yields the protein CASSLGTTYNEQFF.

This clonotype was seen a handful of times. The chain combines TRBV5-1 with TRBJ2-2; 11 nucleotides line up with TRBD2. CDR3 length: 16 residues. Per germline, CDR1 SGHRS and CDR2 YFSETQ. The junction had 8 bases not matched to a gene; V was cut back by 4 bases and J by 6 bases. CDR3 bases: TGCGCCAGCAGCCGGATTAGCGGGAGGGCTTCCGGGGAGCTGTTTTTT. Translating gives CASSRISGRASGELFF.

The chain combines TRBV10-3 with TRBJ2-5; D is unclear. Germline CDR1 is ENHRY and CDR2 is SYGVKD. The V end lost 6 bases, the J end lost 4 bases, and 6 bases lay between the germline ends. The CDR3 length is 11 residues. The CDR3 is CAISSLETQYF. As DNA, the CDR3 is TGTGCCATCAGCTCGCTAGAGACCCAGTACTTC.

This clonotype was seen a few times. V usage is TRBV5-1 and J usage is TRBJ2-2; 7 bases map to TRBD2. The CDR3 sequence is 16 residues long. Per germline, CDR1 SGHRS and CDR2 YFSETQ. Trimming removed 7 bases from V and 0 bases from J; junction bases left unmatched: 9. CDR3 nucleotides: TGCGCCAGCGGACTAGAGTTAACCTCGAACACCGGGGAGCTGTTTTTT. The encoded protein is CASGLELTSNTGELFF.

The rearrangement links TRBV6-5 to TRBJ2-7; D call uncertain. Germline values: CDR1 MNHEY, CDR2 SVGAGI. Deletions cut 2 bases from V and 4 bases from J, with 12 bases between. The CDR3 sequence is 14 residues long. The CDR3: CASSYGPKLYEQYV. The CDR3 nucleotides read TGTGCCAGCAGTTACGGGCCCAAGCTATACGAGCAGTACGTC.

This clonotype was recorded a few times. The chain couples TRBV24-1 to TRBJ1-5, with 9 bases fitting TRBD1. V gave up 5 bases and J gave up 4 bases; unmatched junction bases: 8. Germline V gives CDR1 KGHDR, CDR2 SFDVKD. CDR3 length: 16 residues. The CDR3 region has the DNA TGTGCCACCAGTGCCCAAGACAGGGGGGCAAATCAGCCCCAGCATTTT. It specifies CATSAQDRGANQPQHF.

This clonotype showed up just a few times. This chain uses TRBV28 with TRBJ1-5; no firm D call. From germline, CDR1 is MDHEN and CDR2 SYDVKM. Trimming pared 10 bases from V and 4 bases from J, leaving 8 bases between. The CDR3 spans 11 residues. CDR3 in DNA: TGTGCCACCAGAGGAAATCAGCCCCAGCATTTT. Its translation: CATRGNQPQHF. Full variable domain (remainder filled in from reference TRBV28 and TRBJ1-5): DVKVTQSSRYLVKRTGEKVFLECVQDMDHENMFWYRQDPGLGLRLIYFSYDVKMKEKGDIPEGYSVSREKKERFSLILESASTNQTSMYLCATRGNQPQHFGDGTRLSIL.

The DNA of the CDR3 is TGTGCCACCAGTGATACGGCAGGGTCGTACAATGAGCAGTTCTTC. This translates into CATSDTAGSYNEQFF. This rearrangement joins TRBV24-1 to TRBJ2-1; the D gene is possibly TRBD1 (5 bases). The germline CDR1 and CDR2 sequences are KGHDR and SFDVKD. The CDR3 consists of 15 residues. Trimming stripped 3 bases from V and 4 bases from J, with 12 bases between.

The genes are TRBV10-2 and TRBJ2-7; TRBD2 is a possible D gene (6 bases). The CDR3 loop spans 14 amino acids. V was cut by 3 bases and J by 4 bases, with 13 bases left in between. The germline gives CDR1 WSHSY, CDR2 SAAADI. CDR3 in amino acids: CASSESSGLYEQYF. In DNA, the CDR3 is TGCGCCAGCAGTGAAAGTAGCGGCCTATACGAGCAGTACTTC.

V and J are TRBV2 and TRBJ2-7; 9 bases align to TRBD1. Germline loops: CDR1 SNHLY, CDR2 FYNNEI. The ends lost 5 bases at V and 6 bases at J; junction bases unmatched: 14. The CDR3 spans 16 residues. CDR3 nucleotides: TGTGCCAGCAGTCGTTTGGCCTGGGACAGGGTACCCGAGCAGTACTTC. This codes for CASSRLAWDRVPEQYF.

This clonotype was observed a few times. The chain employs TRBV29-1 and TRBJ2-1; TRBD2 matches 9 bases. The CDR3 has 18 amino acids. Looked up from germline, CDR1 is SQVTM and CDR2 is ANQGSEA. V trimming: 6 bases; J trimming: 7 bases; junction bases outside the gene matches: 22. This CDR3 reads CSVGSLGRIAGEGNEQFF. The CDR3 region has the DNA TGCAGCGTGGGATCTTTGGGCCGAATAGCGGGAGAGGGGAATGAGCAGTTCTTC.

Concerning this clonotype itself: The germline gene is not matched at one end of the junction; a read error may be the cause. This chain connects TRBV18 to TRBJ2-5, with 9 nucleotides matching TRBD2. Germline V gives CDR1 KGHSH, CDR2 LQKENI. This CDR3 contains 14 residues. CDR3 loop: CASSPPAGGETQYF. CDR3 in DNA: TGTGCCAGTTCACCACCAGCGGGAGGAGAGACCCAGTACTTC.

This clonotype has only a few counts. The rearrangement uses TRBV7-8 and TRBJ1-2, with D tentatively TRBD1 (6 bases). This CDR3 comprises 16 residues. Germline V CDR1 and CDR2: SGHVS, FQNEAQ. V was shortened by 5 bases and J by 4 bases, with 20 bases between the two germline ends. DNA of the CDR3: TGTGCCAGCAGCGAGCACCCCAGGGGATCGGGCTATGGCTACACCTTC. Translated, it gives CASSEHPRGSGYGYTF.

The chain is built from TRBV24-1 and TRBJ2-1, with TRBD2 identical over 12 bases. The V gene end was trimmed by 4 bases and the J gene end by 7 bases; junction bases not matched to a gene: 10. The germline CDR1 and CDR2 sequences are KGHDR and SFDVKD. CDR3 length: 17 amino acids. DNA for the CDR3: TGTGCCACCAGTGACTCCCCCGGGACTAGCGGGTTTAATGAGCAGTTCTTC. As protein: CATSDSPGTSGFNEQFF.

The V call is TRBV10-2, the J call TRBJ1-2; D is unresolved. The germline V gene encodes CDR1 WSHSY and CDR2 SAAADI. The CDR3 is 19 residues long. The V and J ends lost 3 bases and 2 bases respectively, with 25 bases between them. CDR3 sequence: CASSDLIFGRSPLNYGYTF. The DNA for the CDR3 is TGCGCCAGCAGTGACCTTATCTTCGGCAGGTCCCCCCTAAACTATGGCTACACCTTC.

In its sample, this clonotype was seen a few times. This chain connects TRBV28 to TRBJ2-7; TRBD2 matches at 13 bases. The CDR3 is made up of 15 amino acids. Per germline, CDR1 MDHEN and CDR2 SYDVKM. Trimming at V came to 6 bases and at J to 7 bases, leaving 9 bases not matched to a gene. This CDR3 reads CASRPKTSGRAEQYF. In nucleotides, the CDR3 is TGTGCCAGCAGGCCAAAAACTAGCGGGAGGGCTGAGCAGTACTTC. Drawing the rest from reference TRBV28 and TRBJ2-7, the complete variable domain is DVKVTQSSRYLVKRTGEKVFLECVQDMDHENMFWYRQDPGLGLRLIYFSYDVKMKEKGDIPEGYSVSREKKERFSLILESASTNQTSMYLCASRPKTSGRAEQYFGPGTRLTVT.

V and J are TRBV7-9 and TRBJ2-5; D may be TRBD1 (6 bases). This CDR3 spans 15 amino acids. Between the trimmed V and J ends, which lost 5 bases and 0 bases, there was a span of 13 bases. The V gene's germline CDR1 is SEHNR and CDR2 FQNEAQ (reference sequence). CDR3 sequence reads: CASSPGRQDQETQYF. In nucleotides, the CDR3 is TGTGCCAGCAGCCCGGGACGACAGGACCAAGAGACCCAGTACTTC. The whole variable domain, filled in from reference TRBV7-9 and TRBJ2-5, reads DTGVSQNPRHKITKRGQNVTFRCDPISEHNRLYWYRQTLGQGPEFLTYFQNEAQLEKSRLLSDRFSAERPKGSFSTLEIQRTEQGDSAMYLCASSPGRQDQETQYFGPGTRLLVL.